Shown below are 7 T cell receptor beta chains from a single sample sequenced in a study of cytomegalovirus exposure and HLA in healthy donors. The PCR was carried out with 60 Vbeta primers and 13 Jbeta primers. The data were produced by immunoSEQ multiplex PCR, yet TCRdb's version contains in-frame clones alone and is incomplete. This table has about 220,000 clones, approximately 80% appearing once. Input material: PBMCs. The receptors here all came from a boy younger than 10 in good health and CMV-seronegative.

The chain combines TRBV19 with TRBJ2-1, with 8 bases matching TRBD2. Trimming took 5 bases from V and 5 from J; bases not matched to a gene: 5. Per germline, CDR1 LNHDA and CDR2 SQIVND (reference sequence). This CDR3 contains 14 residues. The CDR3: CASSLAGHHNEQFF. The DNA of the CDR3 is TGTGCCAGTAGTTTAGCGGGACATCACAATGAGCAGTTCTTC.

The chain employs TRBV25-1 and TRBJ2-5; TRBD1 matches 9 bases. The DNA end is a closer match to TRBJ2-7, so the J assignment may be wrong. In germline, CDR1 is MGHDK, CDR2 SYGVNS. This CDR3 is 15 amino acids long. CDR3 region: CASSSQGALTYEQYF. The DNA for the CDR3 is TGTGCCAGCAGTTCACAGGGGGCGTTGACCTACGAGCAGTACTTC.

The rearrangement joins TRBV19 to TRBJ1-5, with D tentatively TRBD1 (5 bases). The CDR3 runs 15 residues. V was cut by 1 base and J by 4 bases, with 11 bases left in between. From germline, CDR1 is LNHDA and CDR2 SQIVND (reference sequence). CDR3 nucleotides: TGTGCCAGTAGTATAGTTGGCGGGGCGAATCAGCCCCAGCATTTT. Translated: CASSIVGGANQPQHF. The whole variable domain, remainder taken from reference TRBV19 and TRBJ1-5, is DGGITQSPKYLFRKEGQNVTLSCEQNLNHDAMYWYRQDPGQGLRLIYYSQIVNDFQKGDIAEGYSVSREKKESFPLTVTSAQKNPTAFYLCASSIVGGANQPQHFGDGTRLSIL.

The CDR3 DNA reads as TGCGCCAGCAGCTTGGATATGGGGCCCTACGAGCAGTACTTC. Protein sequence: CASSLDMGPYEQYF. V is TRBV5-1 and J is TRBJ2-7; tentative D call: TRBD1 (5 bases). The CDR3 is 14 residues long. Per germline, CDR1 SGHRS and CDR2 YFSETQ. Deletions cut 0 bases from V and 2 bases from J, with 9 bases between.

The chain's CDR3 is CASSGLAGITDTQYF. The CDR3 DNA sequence: TGTGCCAGCAGTGGACTAGCGGGGATCACAGATACGCAGTATTTT. The chain carries TRBV2 and TRBJ2-3; 11 bases line up with TRBD2. J gave up 2 bases and V 4 bases, and 2 bases lay outside the gene matches. This CDR3 has 15 amino acids. CDR1 is SNHLY, CDR2 FYNNEI, per germline.

J is TRBJ2-3 and V is TRBV7-3, with 7 bases lining up with TRBD2. The length of the CDR3 is 18 residues. CDR1 and CDR2 from the germline V gene are SGHTA and FQGTGA. V lost 0 bases and J lost 4; bases outside the gene matches: 13. The CDR3 DNA reads TGTGCCAGCAGCTTAACGACCTACAGCGGGGAGAGCGCAGATACGCAGTATTTT. Encoded protein: CASSLTTYSGESADTQYF.

CDR3 sequence reads: CSVGLAGGPTYNEQFF. Written as DNA, the CDR3 is TGCAGCGTCGGACTAGCGGGAGGCCCTACCTACAATGAGCAGTTCTTC. The chain carries TRBV29-1 and TRBJ2-1, with 14 bases identical to TRBD2. The trim removed 6 bases at V and 2 bases at J, leaving 6 bases unmatched. The CDR3 sequence is 16 residues long. CDR1 is SQVTM and CDR2 is ANQGSEA in the germline V gene.